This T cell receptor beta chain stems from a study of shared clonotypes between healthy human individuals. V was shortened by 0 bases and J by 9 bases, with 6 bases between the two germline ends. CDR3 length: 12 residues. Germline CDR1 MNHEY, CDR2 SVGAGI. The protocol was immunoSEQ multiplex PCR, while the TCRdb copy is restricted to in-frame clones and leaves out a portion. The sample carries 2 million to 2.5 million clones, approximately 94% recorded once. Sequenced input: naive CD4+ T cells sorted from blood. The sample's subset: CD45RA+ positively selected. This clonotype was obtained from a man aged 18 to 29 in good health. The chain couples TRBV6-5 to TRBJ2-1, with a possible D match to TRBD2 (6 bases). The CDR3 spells CASSYSEGEQFF. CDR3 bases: TGTGCCAGCAGTTACTCGGAGGGTGAGCAGTTCTTC.